This T cell receptor beta chain was found in a study of T-cell reconstitution after alpha-beta-depleted transplantation in children. This CDR3 is built from 13 residues. Germline-derived CDR1 and CDR2 are ENHRY and SYGVKD. Trimming took off 4 bases at V and 5 bases at J, with 11 bases between the two ends. Library preparation (for TCRbeta) was performed with unique molecular identifiers. TCRdb redid the calling of the PCR reads with MiXCR, one entry per CDR3 protein. The sample includes approximately 640,000 distinct CDR3 sequences, over 15% of them seen just once. The receptor was isolated from a human donor who donated a stem cell graft to a child with acute myeloid leukemia. The sample was PBMCs from the stem cell graft donor, taken from the stem cell graft. The V call is TRBV10-3, the J call TRBJ1-1, with D possibly matching TRBD1 (5 bases). The CDR3 is CAISGQGETEAFF. CDR3 coding DNA: TGTGCCATCAGTGGCCAGGGCGAAACTGAAGCTTTCTTT.